The entry that follows covers one T cell receptor (beta chain) sequence. What it binds is not known. This record belongs to a study of CD8 T cells in ankylosing spondylitis. General study points: A TCR beta motif of 7 to 9 highly homologous variants seemed to mark ankylosing spondylitis blood. Reactive arthritis synovial fluid and blood previously showed some of these motif variants.

TCRdb re-derived calls from the 5' RACE reads in MiXCR, one entry per CDR3 protein. The sample lists about 420,000 distinct CDR3 sequences; more than 20% were seen once. The junction had 2 bases not matched to a gene; V was cut back by 2 bases and J by 4 bases. The CDR3 totals 15 residues. The specimen was blood, either unsorted or a sorted T cell fraction (not recorded which). This chain links TRBV12-3 or TRBV12-4 with TRBJ2-6, with 7 bases matching TRBD1. This clonotype was obtained from a male donor with ankylosing spondylitis. CDR3 sequence (DNA): TGTGCCAGCAGTTTACAGGGGGACGGGGCCAACGTCCTGACTTTC. It codes for CASSLQGDGANVLTF.